This T cell receptor beta chain was documented in a study of shared clonotypes between healthy human individuals. Using immunoSEQ multiplex PCR, the repertoire was profiled, and TCRdb retains in-frame clones only, with some absent. In the table there are just under 350,000 clones, less than 75% of which are singletons. The J segment lost 5 bases and the V segment lost 5 bases, leaving 10 bases of the junction unmatched. The germline V gene has CDR1 SGHRS and CDR2 YFSETQ. The CDR3 runs 16 residues. This clonotype originated in a man in his thirties or forties in good health. The sequenced sample consisted of memory CD4+ T cells sorted from blood. As to subset: CD45RA-negative fraction. The J gene is TRBJ2-2, the V gene TRBV5-1; 9 bases line up with TRBD1. CDR3 nucleotide sequence: TGCGCCAGCAGTCAGAGGACAGGGGCGGGGACCGGGGAGCTGTTTTTT. It is translated as CASSQRTGAGTGELFF. The entire variable domain, with the rest obtained from reference TRBV5-1 and TRBJ2-2, is as follows: KAGVTQTPRYLIKTRGQQVTLSCSPISGHRSVSWYQQTPGQGLQFLFEYFSETQRNKGNFPGRFSGRQFSNSRSEMNVSTLELGDSALYLCASSQRTGAGTGELFFGEGSRLTVL.